This TCR beta chain was sequenced during a study of Ad26.COV2.S vaccination and SARS-CoV-2 variants. Specified treatment: some 20 received Ad26.COV2.S at low or high dose, single or two shots; roughly 5 received placebo; per-sample allocation not given. The investigators took samples on day 63 after the first vaccine or placebo injection. Boston provided a donor who was an adult aged 18-55 years. As its vector, the vaccine had Ad26, which expressed Wuhan-strain SARS-CoV-2 spike. Method: immunoSEQ multiplex PCR; TCRdb's copy keeps in-frame clones and lacks some. This sample has about 680,000 clones, with 89% found just once. Points from the study as a whole: With respect to non-spike TCR breadth, vaccine and placebo recipients were similar.

Turning to this clone: Its antigen is undetermined.

This CDR3 is built from 16 residues. Germline V gene lookup returns CDR1 MRHNA and CDR2 SNTAGT. V was clipped by 6 bases and J by 2 bases; unmatched bases: 9. Sequencing used peripheral blood, obtained in a trial of Ad26.COV2.S vaccine versus placebo. The TCR originated in a person between 18 and 65 years old who received the Ad26.COV2.S COVID-19 vaccine or a placebo. This chain links TRBV6-4 with TRBJ2-2; 7 nucleotides line up with TRBD2. CDR3 sequence (DNA): TGTGCCAGCAGCCTACTGGGAGGGCCTAACACCGGGGAGCTGTTTTTT. This encodes CASSLLGGPNTGELFF.